This TCR beta chain is drawn from a study of STAT5B mutations in CD4+ large granular lymphocyte leukemia. Findings and limits, study-wide: TRBV06-family usage was enriched in top patient clones (8/27) versus controls (2/35).

Germline-derived CDR1 and CDR2 are MNHNY and SVGAGI (reference sequence). This CDR3 is 13 amino acids long. The germline V and J ends were trimmed by 0 bases and 2 bases, with 5 bases remaining between them. Notes on this clone: What it binds is not known.

The assay was run at survey level. Generated by immunoSEQ multiplex PCR, the TCRdb table keeps only in-frame clones and is missing some. The data show fewer than 45,000 clones, around 75% seen once. Sequencing was done on a sample of CD4+ T cells from blood buffy coats. The origin of this receptor is a human donor in good health. The chain joins TRBV6-6 to TRBJ2-7; D perhaps matches TRBD1 (5 bases). DNA of the CDR3: TGTGCCAGCAGTTACTCAGGGGCCTACGAGCAGTACTTC. This translates into CASSYSGAYEQYF.